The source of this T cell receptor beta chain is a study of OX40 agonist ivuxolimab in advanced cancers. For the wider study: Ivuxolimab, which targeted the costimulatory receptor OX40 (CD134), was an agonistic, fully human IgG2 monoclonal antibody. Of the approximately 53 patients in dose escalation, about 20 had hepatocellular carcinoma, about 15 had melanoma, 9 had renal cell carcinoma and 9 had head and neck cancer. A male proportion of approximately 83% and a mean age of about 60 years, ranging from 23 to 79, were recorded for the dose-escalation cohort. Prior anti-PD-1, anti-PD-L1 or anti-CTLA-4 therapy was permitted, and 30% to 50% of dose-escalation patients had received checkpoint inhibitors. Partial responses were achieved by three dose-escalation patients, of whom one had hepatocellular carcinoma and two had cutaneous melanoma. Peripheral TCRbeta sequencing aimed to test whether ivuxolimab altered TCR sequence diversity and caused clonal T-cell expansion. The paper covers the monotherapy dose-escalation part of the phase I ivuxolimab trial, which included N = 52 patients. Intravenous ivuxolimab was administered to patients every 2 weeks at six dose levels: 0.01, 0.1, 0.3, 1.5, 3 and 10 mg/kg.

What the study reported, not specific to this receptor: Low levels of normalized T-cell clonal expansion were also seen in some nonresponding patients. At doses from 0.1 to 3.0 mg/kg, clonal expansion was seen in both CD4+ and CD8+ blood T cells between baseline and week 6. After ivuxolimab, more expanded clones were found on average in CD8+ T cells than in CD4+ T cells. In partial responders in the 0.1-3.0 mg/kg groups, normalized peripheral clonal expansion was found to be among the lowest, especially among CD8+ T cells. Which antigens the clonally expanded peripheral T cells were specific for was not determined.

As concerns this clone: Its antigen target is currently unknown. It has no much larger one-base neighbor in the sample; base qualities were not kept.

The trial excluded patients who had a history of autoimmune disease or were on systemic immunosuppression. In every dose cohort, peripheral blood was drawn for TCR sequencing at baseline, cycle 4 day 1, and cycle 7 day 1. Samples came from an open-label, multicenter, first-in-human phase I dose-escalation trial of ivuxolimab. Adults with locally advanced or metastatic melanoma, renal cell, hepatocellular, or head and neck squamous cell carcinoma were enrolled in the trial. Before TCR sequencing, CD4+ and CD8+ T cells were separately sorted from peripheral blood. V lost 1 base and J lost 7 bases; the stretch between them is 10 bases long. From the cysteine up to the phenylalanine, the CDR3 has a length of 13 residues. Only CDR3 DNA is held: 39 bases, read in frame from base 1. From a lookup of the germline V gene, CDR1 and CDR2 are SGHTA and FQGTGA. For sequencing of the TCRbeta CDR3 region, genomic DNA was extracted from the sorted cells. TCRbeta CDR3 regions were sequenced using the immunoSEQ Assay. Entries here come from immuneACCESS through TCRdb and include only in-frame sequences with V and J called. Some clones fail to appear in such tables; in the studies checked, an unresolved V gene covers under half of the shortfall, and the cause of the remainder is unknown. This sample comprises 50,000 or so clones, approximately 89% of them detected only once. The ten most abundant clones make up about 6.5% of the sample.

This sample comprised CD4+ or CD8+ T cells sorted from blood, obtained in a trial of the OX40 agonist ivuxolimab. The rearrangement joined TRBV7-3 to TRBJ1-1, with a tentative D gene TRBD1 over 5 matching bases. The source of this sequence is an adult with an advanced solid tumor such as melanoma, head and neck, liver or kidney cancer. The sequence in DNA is TGTGCCAGCAGCTTAAGCGGGGACGGTGAAGCTTTCTTT. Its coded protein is CASSLSGDGEAFF.